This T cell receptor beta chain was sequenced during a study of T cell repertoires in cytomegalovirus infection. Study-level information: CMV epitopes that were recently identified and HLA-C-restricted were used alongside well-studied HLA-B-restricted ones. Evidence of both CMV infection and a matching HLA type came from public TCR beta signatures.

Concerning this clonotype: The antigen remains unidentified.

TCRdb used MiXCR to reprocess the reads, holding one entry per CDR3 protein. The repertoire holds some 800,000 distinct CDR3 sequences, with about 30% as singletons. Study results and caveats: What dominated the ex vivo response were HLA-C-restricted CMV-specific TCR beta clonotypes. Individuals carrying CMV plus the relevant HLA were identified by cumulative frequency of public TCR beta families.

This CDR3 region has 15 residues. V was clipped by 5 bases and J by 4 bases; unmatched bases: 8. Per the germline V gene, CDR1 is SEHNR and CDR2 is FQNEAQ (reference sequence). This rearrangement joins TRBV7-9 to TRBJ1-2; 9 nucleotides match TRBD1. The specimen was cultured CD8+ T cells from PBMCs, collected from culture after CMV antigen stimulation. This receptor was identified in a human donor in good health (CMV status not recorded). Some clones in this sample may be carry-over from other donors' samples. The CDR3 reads CASSLRTGEPYGYTF. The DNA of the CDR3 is TGTGCCAGCAGCCTAAGGACAGGGGAGCCCTATGGCTACACCTTC.